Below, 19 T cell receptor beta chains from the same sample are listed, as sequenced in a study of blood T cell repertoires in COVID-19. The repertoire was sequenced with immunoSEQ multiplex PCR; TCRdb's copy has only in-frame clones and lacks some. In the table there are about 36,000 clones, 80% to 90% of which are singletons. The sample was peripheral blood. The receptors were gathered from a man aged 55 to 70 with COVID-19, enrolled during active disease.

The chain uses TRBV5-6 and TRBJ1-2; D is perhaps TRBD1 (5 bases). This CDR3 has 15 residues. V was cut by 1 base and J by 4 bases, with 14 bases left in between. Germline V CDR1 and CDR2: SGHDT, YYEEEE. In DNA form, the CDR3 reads TGTGCCAGCAGCTTGCGGGGGAGGCTCAGCTATGGCTACACCTTC. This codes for CASSLRGRLSYGYTF. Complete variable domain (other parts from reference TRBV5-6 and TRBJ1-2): DAGVTQSPTHLIKTRGQQVTLRCSPKSGHDTVSWYQQALGQGPQFIFQYYEEEERQRGNFPDRFSGHQFPNYSSELNVNALLLGDSALYLCASSLRGRLSYGYTFGSGTRLTVV.

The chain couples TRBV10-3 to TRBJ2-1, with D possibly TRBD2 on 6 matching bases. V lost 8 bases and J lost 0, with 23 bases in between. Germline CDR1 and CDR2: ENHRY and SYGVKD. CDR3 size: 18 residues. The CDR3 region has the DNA TGTGCCATCCGTAGCGGAAAAGGTTCCCGGAGCTCCTACAATGAGCAGTTCTTC. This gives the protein CAIRSGKGSRSSYNEQFF.

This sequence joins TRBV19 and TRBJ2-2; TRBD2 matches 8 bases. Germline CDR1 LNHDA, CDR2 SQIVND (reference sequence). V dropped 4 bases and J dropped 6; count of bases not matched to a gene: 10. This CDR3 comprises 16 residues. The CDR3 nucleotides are TGTGCCAGTAGTACCGTCCCGGGACTAGTCCCCGGGGAGCTGTTTTTT. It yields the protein CASSTVPGLVPGELFF.

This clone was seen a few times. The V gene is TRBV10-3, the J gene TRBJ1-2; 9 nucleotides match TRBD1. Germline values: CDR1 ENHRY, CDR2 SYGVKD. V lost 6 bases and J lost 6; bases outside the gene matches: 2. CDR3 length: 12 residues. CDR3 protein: CAIRDRGNGYTF. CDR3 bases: TGTGCCATCAGGGACAGGGGCAATGGCTACACCTTC.

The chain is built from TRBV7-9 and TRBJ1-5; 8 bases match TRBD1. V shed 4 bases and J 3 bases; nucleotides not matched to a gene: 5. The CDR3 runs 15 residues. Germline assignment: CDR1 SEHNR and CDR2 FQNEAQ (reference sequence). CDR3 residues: CASSSRQGLNQPQHF. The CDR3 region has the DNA TGTGCCAGCAGCTCCCGACAGGGGCTCAATCAGCCCCAGCATTTT. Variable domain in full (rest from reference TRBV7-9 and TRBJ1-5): DTGVSQNPRHKITKRGQNVTFRCDPISEHNRLYWYRQTLGQGPEFLTYFQNEAQLEKSRLLSDRFSAERPKGSFSTLEIQRTEQGDSAMYLCASSSRQGLNQPQHFGDGTRLSIL.

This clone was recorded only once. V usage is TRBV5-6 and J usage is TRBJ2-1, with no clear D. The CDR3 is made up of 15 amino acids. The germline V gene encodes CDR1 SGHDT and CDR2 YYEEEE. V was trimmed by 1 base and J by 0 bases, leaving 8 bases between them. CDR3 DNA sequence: TGTGCCAGCAGCTTGACCGGTAGCTCCTACAATGAGCAGTTCTTC. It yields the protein CASSLTGSSYNEQFF.

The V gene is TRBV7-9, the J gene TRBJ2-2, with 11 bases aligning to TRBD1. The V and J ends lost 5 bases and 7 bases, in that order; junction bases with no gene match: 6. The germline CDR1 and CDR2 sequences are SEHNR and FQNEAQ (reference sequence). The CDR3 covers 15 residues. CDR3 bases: TGTGCCAGCAGCCCCAGGACAGGGGGCGACGGGGAGCTGTTTTTT. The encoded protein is CASSPRTGGDGELFF.

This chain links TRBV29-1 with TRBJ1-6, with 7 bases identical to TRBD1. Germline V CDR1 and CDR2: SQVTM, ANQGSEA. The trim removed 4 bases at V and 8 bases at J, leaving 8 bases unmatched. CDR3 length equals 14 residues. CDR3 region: CSVADRKLDSPLHF. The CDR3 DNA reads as TGCAGCGTTGCGGACAGGAAATTGGATTCACCCCTCCACTTT.

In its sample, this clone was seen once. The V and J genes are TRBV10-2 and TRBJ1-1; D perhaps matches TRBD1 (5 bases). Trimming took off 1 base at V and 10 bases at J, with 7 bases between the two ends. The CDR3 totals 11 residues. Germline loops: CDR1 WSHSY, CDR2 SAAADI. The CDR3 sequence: CASSEWQGAFF. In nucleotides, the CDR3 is TGCGCCAGCAGTGAGTGGCAGGGAGCTTTCTTT.

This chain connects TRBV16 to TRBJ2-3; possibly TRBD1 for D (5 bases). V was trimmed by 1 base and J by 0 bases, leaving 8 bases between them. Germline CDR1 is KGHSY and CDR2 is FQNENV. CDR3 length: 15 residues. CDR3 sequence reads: CASSQFRASTDTQYF. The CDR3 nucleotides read TGTGCCAGCAGCCAATTCAGGGCTAGCACAGATACGCAGTATTTT.

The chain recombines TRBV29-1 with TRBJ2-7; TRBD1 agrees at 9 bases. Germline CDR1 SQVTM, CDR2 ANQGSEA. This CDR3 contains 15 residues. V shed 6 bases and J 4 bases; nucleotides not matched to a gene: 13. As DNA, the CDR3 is TGCAGCGTCGGAACCGACAGGGGGTTAGGGTACGAGCAGTACTTC. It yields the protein CSVGTDRGLGYEQYF.

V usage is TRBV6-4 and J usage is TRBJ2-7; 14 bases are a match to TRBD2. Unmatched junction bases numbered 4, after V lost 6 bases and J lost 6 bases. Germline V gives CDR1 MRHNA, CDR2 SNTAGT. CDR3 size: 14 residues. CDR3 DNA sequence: TGTGCCAGCAGCGGGACTAGCGGGAGTGGCGAGCAGTACTTC. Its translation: CASSGTSGSGEQYF.

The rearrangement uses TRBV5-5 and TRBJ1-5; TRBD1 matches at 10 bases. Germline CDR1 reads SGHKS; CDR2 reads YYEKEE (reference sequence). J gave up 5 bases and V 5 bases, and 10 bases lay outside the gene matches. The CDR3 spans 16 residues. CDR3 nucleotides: TGTGCCAGCAGGCCATTCGGGACAGGGGAAGATCAGCCCCAGCATTTT. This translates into CASRPFGTGEDQPQHF.

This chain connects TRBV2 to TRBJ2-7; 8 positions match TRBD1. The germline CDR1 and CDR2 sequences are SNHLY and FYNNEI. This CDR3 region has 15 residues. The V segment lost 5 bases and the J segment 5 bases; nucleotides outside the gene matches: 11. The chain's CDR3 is CASSLRGQGGNEQYF. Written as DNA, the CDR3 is TGTGCCAGCAGTCTCCGAGGACAGGGAGGTAACGAGCAGTACTTC.

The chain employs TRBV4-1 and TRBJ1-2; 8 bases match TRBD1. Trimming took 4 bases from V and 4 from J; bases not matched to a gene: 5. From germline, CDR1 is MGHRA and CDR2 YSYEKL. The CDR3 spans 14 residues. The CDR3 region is CASSLGQGTYGYTF. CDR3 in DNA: TGCGCCAGCAGCCTAGGACAGGGAACCTATGGCTACACCTTC.

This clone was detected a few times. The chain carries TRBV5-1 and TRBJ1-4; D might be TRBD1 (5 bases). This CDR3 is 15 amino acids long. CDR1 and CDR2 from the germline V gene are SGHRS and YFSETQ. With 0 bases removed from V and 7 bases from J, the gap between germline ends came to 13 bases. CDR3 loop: CASSLGAGLGEKLFF. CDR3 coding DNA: TGCGCCAGCAGCTTGGGGGCAGGGCTTGGTGAAAAACTGTTTTTT.

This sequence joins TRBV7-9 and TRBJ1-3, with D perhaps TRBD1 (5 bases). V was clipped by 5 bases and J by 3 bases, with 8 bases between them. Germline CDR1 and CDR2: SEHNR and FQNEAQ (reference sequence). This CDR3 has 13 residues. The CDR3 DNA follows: TGTGCCAGCAGCCCGGACAATGGAAACACCATATATTTT. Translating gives CASSPDNGNTIYF.

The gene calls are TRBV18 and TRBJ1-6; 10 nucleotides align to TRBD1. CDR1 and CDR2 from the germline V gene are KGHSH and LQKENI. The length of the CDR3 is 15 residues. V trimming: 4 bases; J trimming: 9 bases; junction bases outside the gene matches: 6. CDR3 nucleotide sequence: TGTGCCAGCTCACAGGGGACAGGGGAAAGTTCACCCCTCCACTTT. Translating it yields CASSQGTGESSPLHF.

In DNA form, the CDR3 reads TGTGCCGGTACAGGGTCCGACGAGCAGTACTTC. Translation gives CAGTGSDEQYF. The chain recombines TRBV7-6 with TRBJ2-7, with D possibly being TRBD1 (6 bases). V was shortened by 11 bases and J by 5 bases, with 13 bases between the two germline ends. Germline assignment: CDR1 SGHVS and CDR2 FNYEAQ. This CDR3 has 11 amino acids.